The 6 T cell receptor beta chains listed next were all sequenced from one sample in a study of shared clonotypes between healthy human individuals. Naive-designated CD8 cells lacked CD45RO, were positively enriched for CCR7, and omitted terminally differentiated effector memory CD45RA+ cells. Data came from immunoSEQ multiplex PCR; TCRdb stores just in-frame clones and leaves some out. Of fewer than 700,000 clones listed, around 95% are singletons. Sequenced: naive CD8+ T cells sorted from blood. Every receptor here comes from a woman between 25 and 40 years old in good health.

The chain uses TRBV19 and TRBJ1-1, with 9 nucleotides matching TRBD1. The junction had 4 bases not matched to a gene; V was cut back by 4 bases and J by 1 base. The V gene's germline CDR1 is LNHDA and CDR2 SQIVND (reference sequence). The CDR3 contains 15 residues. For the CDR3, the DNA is TGTGCCAGTAGTAAGACGACAGGGGGGAACACTGAAGCTTTCTTT. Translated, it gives CASSKTTGGNTEAFF.

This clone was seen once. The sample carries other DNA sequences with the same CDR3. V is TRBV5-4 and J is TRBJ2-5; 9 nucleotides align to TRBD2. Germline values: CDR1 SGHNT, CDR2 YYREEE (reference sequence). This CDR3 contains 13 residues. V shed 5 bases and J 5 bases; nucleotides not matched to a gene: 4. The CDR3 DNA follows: TGTGCCAGCAGTTTAGCGGGAGACGAGACCCAGTACTTC. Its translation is CASSLAGDETQYF.

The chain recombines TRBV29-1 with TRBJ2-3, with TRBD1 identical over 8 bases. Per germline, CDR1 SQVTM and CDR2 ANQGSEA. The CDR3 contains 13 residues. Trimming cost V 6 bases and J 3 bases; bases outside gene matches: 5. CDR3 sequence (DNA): TGCAGCGTGCAGGGGGCCGGGACAGATACGCAGTATTTT. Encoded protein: CSVQGAGTDTQYF.

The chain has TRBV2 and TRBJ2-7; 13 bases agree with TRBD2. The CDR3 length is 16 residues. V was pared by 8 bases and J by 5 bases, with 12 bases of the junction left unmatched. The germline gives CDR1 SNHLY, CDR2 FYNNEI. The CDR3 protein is CASSTFWTSGSNEQYF. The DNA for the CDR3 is TGTGCCAGCTCCACCTTCTGGACTAGCGGGAGCAACGAGCAGTACTTC.

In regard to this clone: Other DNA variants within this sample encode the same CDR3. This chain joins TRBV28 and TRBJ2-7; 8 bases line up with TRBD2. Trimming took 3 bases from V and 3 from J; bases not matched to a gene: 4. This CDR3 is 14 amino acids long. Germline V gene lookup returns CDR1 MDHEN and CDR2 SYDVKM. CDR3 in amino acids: CASSFGSGSYEQYF. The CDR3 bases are TGTGCCAGCAGTTTTGGCAGCGGGAGCTACGAGCAGTACTTC. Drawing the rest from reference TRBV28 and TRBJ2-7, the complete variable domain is DVKVTQSSRYLVKRTGEKVFLECVQDMDHENMFWYRQDPGLGLRLIYFSYDVKMKEKGDIPEGYSVSREKKERFSLILESASTNQTSMYLCASSFGSGSYEQYFGPGTRLTVT.

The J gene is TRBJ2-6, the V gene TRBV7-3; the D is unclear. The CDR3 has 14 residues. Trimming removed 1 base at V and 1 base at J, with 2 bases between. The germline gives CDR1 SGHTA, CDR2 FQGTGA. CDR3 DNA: TGTGCCAGCAGCTTAAGATCTGGGGCCAACGTCCTGACTTTC. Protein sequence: CASSLRSGANVLTF.